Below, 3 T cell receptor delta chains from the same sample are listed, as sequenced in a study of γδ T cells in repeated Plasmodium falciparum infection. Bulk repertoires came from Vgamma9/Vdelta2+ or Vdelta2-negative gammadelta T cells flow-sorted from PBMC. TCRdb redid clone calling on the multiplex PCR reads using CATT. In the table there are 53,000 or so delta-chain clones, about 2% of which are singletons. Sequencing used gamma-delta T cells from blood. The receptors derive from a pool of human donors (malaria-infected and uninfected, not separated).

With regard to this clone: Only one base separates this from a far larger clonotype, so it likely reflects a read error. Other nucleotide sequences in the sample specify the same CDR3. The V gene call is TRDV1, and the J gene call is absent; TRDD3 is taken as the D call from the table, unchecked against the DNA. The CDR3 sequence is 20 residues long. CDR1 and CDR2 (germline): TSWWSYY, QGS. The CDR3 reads CALGENSWPSSGVLTDKLIF. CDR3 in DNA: TGTGCTCTTGGGGAAAACAGCTGGCCATCCTCGGGGGTCCTCACCGATAAACTAATCTTT.

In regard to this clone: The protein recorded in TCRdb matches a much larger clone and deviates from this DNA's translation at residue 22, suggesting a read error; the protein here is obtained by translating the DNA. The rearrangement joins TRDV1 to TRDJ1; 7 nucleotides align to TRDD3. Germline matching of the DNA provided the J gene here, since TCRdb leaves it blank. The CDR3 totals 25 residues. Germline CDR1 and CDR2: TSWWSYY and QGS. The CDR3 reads CALGEPLLLGGIPPHPLLYTDRLIF. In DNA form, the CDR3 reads TGTGCTCTTGGGGAACCCCTCCTCTTAGGGGGGATTCCCCCCCATCCTCTCTTGTACACCGATAGACTCATCTTT.

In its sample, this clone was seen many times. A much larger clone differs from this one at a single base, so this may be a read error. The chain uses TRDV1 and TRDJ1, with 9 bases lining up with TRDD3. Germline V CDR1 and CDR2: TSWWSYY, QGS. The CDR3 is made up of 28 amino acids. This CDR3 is CAFGEGTVKPDERALYWGTFLGTDKLIF. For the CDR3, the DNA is TGTGCTTTTGGGGAAGGTACTGTAAAACCCGACGAAAGAGCACTATACTGGGGGACCTTCCTGGGGACCGATAAACTCATCTTT.